This TCR beta chain was obtained from a study of molecular identifiers for immune sequencing clone quantification. Naive CD8 T cells were sorted as CD8+CD4-CCR7+CD45RA+. As for this clonotype: The junction does not match germline at one end; this may be a read error.

The V gene's germline CDR1 is SGHVT and CDR2 SQSDAQ. The CDR3 is made up of 15 amino acids. A single record per CDR3 protein comes from TCRdb applying MiXCR to the PCR reads. The sample records roughly 86,000 distinct CDR3 sequences, under 20% being singletons. The sequencing sample was made of naive CD8+ T cells from blood, with Jurkat cell RNA spiked in. Subset meaning: FACS-sorted CD8+CD4-CCR7+CD45RA+ naive T cells. This chain uses TRBV7-4 with TRBJ1-5, with D maybe TRBD1 (6 bases). The sequence was obtained from a human donor in good health. Some libraries in this study had Jurkat cell RNA spiked in. The CDR3 sequence is CAGSPQGISNQPQHF. In nucleotides, the CDR3 is TGTGCCGGCAGCCCACAGGGAATTAGCAATCAGCCCCAGCACTTT.